This T cell receptor (beta chain) stems from a study of cytomegalovirus exposure and HLA in healthy donors (dated by TCRdb to about 2017). A note on the overall study: According to a later analysis, the approximately 130 validation repertoires were produced on the same platform as the roughly 720 repertoires of the first cohort. To predict cytomegalovirus infection status, the study combined high-throughput TCR immunosequencing, statistical association of individual TCRs with disease status, and machine learning. A separate validation cohort of some 130 different subjects was used in addition to the roughly 700-subject first cohort. The study was designed to test whether signatures of past pathogen exposure could be identified by cataloging public T cell receptors.

The library came from the immunoSEQ multiplex PCR assay. The authors' analysis ran thus. A statistical classification framework was built for diagnosing cytomegalovirus status from the catalog of TCR beta chain sequences. This immuneACCESS table, as held by TCRdb, lists in-frame sequences with V and J called but not all clones. Of the missing ones, under half trace to an unresolved V gene in checked studies; the others have no known cause. For V, J and clone size, that table is used; D and trimming come from the DNA. The sample table records tens of thousands of clones; 90% to 95% of these occur just once. The top ten clonotypes cover about 0.68% of the sample. CDR1 and CDR2, per the germline V gene (reference sequence), are WNHNN and SYGVQD. Spanning cysteine to phenylalanine, the CDR3 consists of 15 amino acids. The CDR3 DNA has 45 bases and is translated from base 1. V loses 7 bases, J loses 4 bases, and the germline ends lie 19 bases apart.

The donors belonged to the validation cohort of about 120 subjects, which was separate from the roughly 700-subject first cohort. Comment on this clone: Its cognate antigen has yet to be identified. Base quality data are lacking; no much larger clone is found one base away.

Study-wide findings and limitations: According to the authors, the approach could potentially be generalized to other disease states and immunological phenotypes. While some public TCRs were present in many individuals, most TCR sequences turned up only very rarely across donors. Of the cluster scores, roughly 93% were above 0 in a later analysis, which found that TCRs clustered in the first cohort also tended to co-occur in the 120 or so validation repertoires. In both the original and validation cohorts, the classifier was reported to diagnose cytomegalovirus status with high specificity and sensitivity. A few of the identified cytomegalovirus-associated TCR beta chains were confirmed in vitro to be specific for cytomegalovirus antigens. A later analysis lacked HLA typing for the validation cohort, so it scored co-occurrence in that cohort across all 120 or so repertoires. The study listed 164 TCR beta chains as associated with cytomegalovirus.

The sequence derives from a man between 18 and 29 years old in good health and CMV-seronegative. The specimen sequenced was PBMCs. This sequence uses TRBV10-1 and TRBJ1-1; tentative D gene TRBD1, with 5 bases matching. The DNA is TGCGCCAGCACCTCGCCGGGGGGTACAGGCACTGAAGCTTTCTTT. The encoded protein is CASTSPGGTGTEAFF.